This passage covers 14 T cell receptor beta chains from one sample sequenced in a study of blood T cells in healthy people across ages. PCR was performed a second time for about 7 to 12 cycles using a sample-barcoded 5' primer and a J-beta primer mix. TCRdb redid the calling of the 5' RACE reads with MiXCR, one entry per CDR3 protein. The repertoire holds some 690,000 distinct CDR3 sequences, about a fifth seen once, with 22% in the top ten. Sequencing used blood. Every receptor here comes from a man in his 70s in good health.

The CDR3 DNA reads as TGTGCCAGCAGTCTGGACACGCCAGCCTACGAGCAGTACTTC. Translating gives CASSLDTPAYEQYF. The chain uses TRBV28 and TRBJ2-7; maybe TRBD1 (5 bases). CDR3 length: 14 residues. Germline assignment: CDR1 MDHEN and CDR2 SYDVKM. Trimming took off 5 bases at V and 2 bases at J, with 13 bases between the two ends.

This clonotype has a count of ten or more. The chain employs TRBV7-9 and TRBJ2-3, with 8 positions matching TRBD2. The J segment lost 0 bases and the V segment lost 7 bases, leaving 3 bases of the junction unmatched. The CDR3 length is 14 residues. Germline values: CDR1 SEHNR, CDR2 FQNEAQ (reference sequence). CDR3 nucleotide sequence: TGTGCCAGCACCAGCGGGGGAAGCACAGATACGCAGTATTTT. Its protein product is CASTSGGSTDTQYF.

This clonotype was seen only a few times. The chain joins TRBV6-5 to TRBJ2-1; 9 nucleotides agree with TRBD1. Germline lookup yields CDR1 MNHEY and CDR2 SVGAGI. The CDR3 is 15 amino acids. The junction had 7 bases not matched to a gene; V was cut back by 6 bases and J by 4 bases. The DNA of the CDR3 is TGTGCCAGCAGACCCGGGACAGGGCTTTACAATGAGCAGTTCTTC. It translates to CASRPGTGLYNEQFF.

The chain employs TRBV5-1 and TRBJ1-1, with 7 positions matching TRBD1. The V segment lost 0 bases and the J segment 11 bases; nucleotides outside the gene matches: 7. The CDR3 has 13 amino acids. Germline V CDR1 and CDR2: SGHRS, YFSETQ. This CDR3 is CASSLADRVLAFF. In DNA, the CDR3 is TGCGCCAGCAGCTTGGCCGACAGGGTGTTGGCTTTCTTT.

The chain joins TRBV29-1 to TRBJ1-1, with a possible D match to TRBD1 (6 bases). CDR3 length: 13 residues. Per germline, CDR1 SQVTM and CDR2 ANQGSEA. Trimming shortened V by 6 bases and J by 0 bases, and 11 bases separated the two germline ends. The CDR3 DNA reads as TGCAGCGTGCTCGGGACACTGAACACTGAAGCTTTCTTT. This codes for CSVLGTLNTEAFF.

The chain recombines TRBV3-1 with TRBJ2-1; a possible D gene is TRBD1 (5 bases). This CDR3 contains 16 residues. Germline CDR1 reads LGHDT; CDR2 reads YNNKEL (reference sequence). The V end was cut by 1 base, the J end by 10 bases, with 20 bases between. DNA of the CDR3: TGTGCCAGCAGCCAAGTAGGGGCACCAAGGATGTGGGAGCAGTTCTTC. This sequence encodes CASSQVGAPRMWEQFF.

This chain uses TRBV7-9 with TRBJ1-2, with D possibly TRBD1 on 5 matching bases. Germline V CDR1 and CDR2: SEHNR, FQNEAQ (reference sequence). V shed 6 bases and J shed 8 bases, with 10 bases lying between them. The CDR3 is 11 amino acids. The CDR3 reads CASRAGKGYTF. The CDR3 DNA follows: TGTGCCAGCAGGGCAGGGAAAGGCTACACCTTC.

This clonotype occurred a few times. The genes are TRBV11-2 and TRBJ2-5; D is unclear. TRBJ2-7 matches the DNA end more closely, so the J call is doubtful. Germline V gene lookup returns CDR1 SGHAT and CDR2 FQNNGV. The length of the CDR3 is 17 residues. For the CDR3, the DNA is TGTGCCAGCAGCTCTCGCGGACCGAGATCGGGCTCCTACGAGCAGTACTTC. Translating gives CASSSRGPRSGSYEQYF.

This clonotype came up a few times. The chain links TRBV6-5 to TRBJ2-7, with a tentative D call TRBD1 (6 bases). Deletions cut 5 bases from V and 6 bases from J, with 14 bases between. The CDR3 is 13 amino acids. Germline V CDR1 and CDR2: MNHEY, SVGAGI. The CDR3 nucleotides are TGTGCCAGCAGTCCCACAGGGCCTCTCGAGCAGTACTTC. It yields the protein CASSPTGPLEQYF.

This clonotype was seen only a few times. The chain has TRBV3-1 and TRBJ2-2; 8 positions match TRBD2. The CDR3 consists of 14 residues. Germline V lookup: CDR1 LGHDT, CDR2 YNNKEL (reference sequence). V was clipped by 4 bases and J by 7 bases; unmatched bases: 5. The DNA of the CDR3 is TGTGCCAGCAGCCCGGGACTAGAGATCGGGGAGCTGTTTTTT. It yields the protein CASSPGLEIGELFF.

This clonotype occurred a few times. V usage is TRBV20-1 and J usage is TRBJ2-1, with a weak D call TRBD2 (5 bases). V dropped 0 bases and J dropped 9 bases, with 9 bases sitting between them. Germline V gives CDR1 DFQATT, CDR2 SNEGSKA (reference sequence). There are 12 residues in the CDR3. CDR3 DNA: TGCAGTGCTAGAGAGACTAAATTTGAGCAGTTCTTC. Its translation: CSARETKFEQFF.

The rearrangement joins TRBV6-5 to TRBJ1-1; D call uncertain. The CDR3 is 13 residues long. Per the germline V gene, CDR1 is MNHEY and CDR2 is SVGAGI. Trimming stripped 0 bases from V and 6 bases from J, with 8 bases between. The CDR3 region is CASSYSGFAEAFF. Here the CDR3 DNA reads TGTGCCAGCAGTTACTCAGGGTTCGCTGAAGCTTTCTTT.

In its sample, this clonotype was seen a few times. V usage is TRBV29-1 and J usage is TRBJ2-3, with 10 bases lining up with TRBD2. Trimming cost V 3 bases and J 5 bases; bases outside gene matches: 11. Germline V gives CDR1 SQVTM, CDR2 ANQGSEA. The CDR3 consists of 16 residues. The CDR3 loop is CSVEPQGSGGVDTQYF. CDR3 in DNA: TGCAGCGTTGAGCCCCAAGGAAGCGGGGGGGTAGATACGCAGTATTTT.

Ten or more counts support this clonotype. The chain joins TRBV5-1 to TRBJ2-7; the match to TRBD2 covers 8 bases. CDR1 is SGHRS and CDR2 is YFSETQ in the germline V gene. The CDR3 has 15 amino acids. J lost 2 bases, V lost 0 bases, and 4 bases had no gene match. This CDR3 is CASSLGTSTAYEQYF. The CDR3 DNA sequence: TGCGCCAGCAGCTTGGGGACTAGCACAGCCTACGAGCAGTACTTC.